This record looks at one T cell receptor (beta chain) sequence and its context. Its antigen remains unidentified. CDR3 length equals 10 residues. V was clipped by 5 bases and J by 7 bases, with 6 bases between them. The V gene's germline CDR1 is GTSNPN and CDR2 SVGIG (reference sequence). Method: immunoSEQ multiplex PCR; TCRdb's copy keeps in-frame clones and lacks some. The top ten hold under 30% of the sample, which has over 30,000 clones, 80% to 90% seen once. The source of the sample is a study of T cell responses to AZD1222 COVID-19 vaccine. Study-level findings and limits: Nearly half of spike-specific TCRs reportedly target unmutated variant regions. The donor cohort was predominantly white British with a female majority, and clonal diversity may have been underestimated.

The origin of this receptor is an adult who received the MenACWY meningococcal vaccine as a control. Specimen: peripheral blood, collected 28 days after the second dose of the MenACWY control vaccine. This chain connects TRBV30 to TRBJ2-1, with D possibly matching TRBD2 (5 bases). The CDR3 DNA is TGTGCCTGGGGGAGAAATGAGCAGTTCTTC. As protein: CAWGRNEQFF.